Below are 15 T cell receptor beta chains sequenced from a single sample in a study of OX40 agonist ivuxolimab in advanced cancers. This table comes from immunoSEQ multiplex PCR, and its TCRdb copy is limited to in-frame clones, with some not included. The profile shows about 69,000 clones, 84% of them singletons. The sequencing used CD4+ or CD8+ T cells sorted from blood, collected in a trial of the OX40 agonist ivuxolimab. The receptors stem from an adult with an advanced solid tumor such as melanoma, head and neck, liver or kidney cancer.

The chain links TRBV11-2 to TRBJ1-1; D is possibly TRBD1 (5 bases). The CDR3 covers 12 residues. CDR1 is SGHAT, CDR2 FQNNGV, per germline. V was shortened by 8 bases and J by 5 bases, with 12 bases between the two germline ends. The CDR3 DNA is TGTGCCAGCTCCCTGGGGCGGACTGAAGCTTTCTTT. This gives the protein CASSLGRTEAFF.

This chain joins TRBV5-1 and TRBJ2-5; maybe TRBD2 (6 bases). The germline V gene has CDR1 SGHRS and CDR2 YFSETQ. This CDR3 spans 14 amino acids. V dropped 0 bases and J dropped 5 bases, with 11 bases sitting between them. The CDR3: CASSLVAGSETQYF. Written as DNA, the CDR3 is TGCGCCAGCAGCTTGGTTGCGGGATCCGAGACCCAGTACTTC.

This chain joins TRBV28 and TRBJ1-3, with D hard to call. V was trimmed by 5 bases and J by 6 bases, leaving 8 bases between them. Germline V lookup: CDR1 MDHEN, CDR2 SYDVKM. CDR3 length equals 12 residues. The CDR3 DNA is TGTGCCAGCAGTCCGCGGGCAAACACCATATATTTT. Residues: CASSPRANTIYF.

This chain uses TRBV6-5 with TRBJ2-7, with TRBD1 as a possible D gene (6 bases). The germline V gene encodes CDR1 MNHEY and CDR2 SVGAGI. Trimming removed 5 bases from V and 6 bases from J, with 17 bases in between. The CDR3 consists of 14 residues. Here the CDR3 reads CASSPGTSKGEQYF. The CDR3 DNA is TGTGCCAGCAGTCCTGGGACATCAAAGGGCGAGCAGTACTTC.

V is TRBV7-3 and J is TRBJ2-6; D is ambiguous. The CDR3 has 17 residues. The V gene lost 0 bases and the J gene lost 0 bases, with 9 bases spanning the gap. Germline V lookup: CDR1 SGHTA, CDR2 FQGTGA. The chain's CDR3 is CASSLTSTLSGANVLTF. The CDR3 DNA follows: TGTGCCAGCAGCTTAACTTCCACCCTCTCTGGGGCCAACGTCCTGACTTTC.

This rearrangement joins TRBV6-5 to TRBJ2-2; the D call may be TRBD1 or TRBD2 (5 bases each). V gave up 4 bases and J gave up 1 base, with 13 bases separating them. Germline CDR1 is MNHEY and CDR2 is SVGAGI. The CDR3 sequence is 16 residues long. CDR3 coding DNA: TGTGCCAGCAGTTGGGGGTTGCAGGGGAACACCGGGGAGCTGTTTTTT. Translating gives CASSWGLQGNTGELFF.

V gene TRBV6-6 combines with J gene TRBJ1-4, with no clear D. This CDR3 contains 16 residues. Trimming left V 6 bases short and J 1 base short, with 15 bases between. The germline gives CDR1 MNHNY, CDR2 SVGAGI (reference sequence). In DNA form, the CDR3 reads TGTGCCAGCAGACCCCTCGGTCCAGAAACTAATGAAAAACTGTTTTTT. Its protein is CASRPLGPETNEKLFF.

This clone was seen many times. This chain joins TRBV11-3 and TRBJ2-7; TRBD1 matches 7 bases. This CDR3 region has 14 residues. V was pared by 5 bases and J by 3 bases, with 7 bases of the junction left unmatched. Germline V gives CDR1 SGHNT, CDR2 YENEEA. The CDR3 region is CASSLRDRNYEQYF. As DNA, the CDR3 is TGTGCCAGCAGCCTACGGGACAGAAACTACGAGCAGTACTTC.

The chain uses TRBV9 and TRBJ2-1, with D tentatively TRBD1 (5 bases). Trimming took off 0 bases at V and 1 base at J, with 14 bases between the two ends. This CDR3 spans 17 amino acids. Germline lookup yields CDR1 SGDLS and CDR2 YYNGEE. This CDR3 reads CASSVVGGALSYNEQFF. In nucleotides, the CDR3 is TGTGCCAGCAGCGTAGTTGGTGGGGCGCTATCCTACAATGAGCAGTTCTTC.

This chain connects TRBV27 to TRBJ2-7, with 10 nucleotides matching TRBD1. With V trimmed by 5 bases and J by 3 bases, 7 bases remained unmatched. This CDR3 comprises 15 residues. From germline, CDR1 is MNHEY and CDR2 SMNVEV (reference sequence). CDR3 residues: CASSMNRDRGYEQYF. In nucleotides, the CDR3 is TGTGCCAGCAGTATGAACCGGGACAGGGGCTACGAGCAGTACTTC.

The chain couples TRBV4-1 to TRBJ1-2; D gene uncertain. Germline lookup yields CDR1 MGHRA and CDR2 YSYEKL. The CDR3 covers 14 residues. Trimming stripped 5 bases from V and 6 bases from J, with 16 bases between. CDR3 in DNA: TGCGCCAGCAGCGCCAACAGACTTACGCATGGCTACACCTTC. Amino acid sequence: CASSANRLTHGYTF.

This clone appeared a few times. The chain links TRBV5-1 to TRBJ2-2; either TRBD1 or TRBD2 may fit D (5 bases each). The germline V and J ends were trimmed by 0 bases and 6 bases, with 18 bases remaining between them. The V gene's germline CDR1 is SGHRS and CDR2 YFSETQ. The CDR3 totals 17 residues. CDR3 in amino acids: CASSLGLGEQAAGELFF. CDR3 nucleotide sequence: TGCGCCAGCAGCTTGGGGTTGGGGGAACAGGCCGCCGGGGAGCTGTTTTTT.

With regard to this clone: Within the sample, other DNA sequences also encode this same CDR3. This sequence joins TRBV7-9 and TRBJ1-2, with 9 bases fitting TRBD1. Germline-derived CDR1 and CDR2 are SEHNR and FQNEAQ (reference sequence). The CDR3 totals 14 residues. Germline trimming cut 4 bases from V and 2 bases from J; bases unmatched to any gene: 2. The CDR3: CASSSGQGNYGYTF. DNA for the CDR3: TGTGCCAGCAGCTCCGGACAGGGGAACTATGGCTACACCTTC.

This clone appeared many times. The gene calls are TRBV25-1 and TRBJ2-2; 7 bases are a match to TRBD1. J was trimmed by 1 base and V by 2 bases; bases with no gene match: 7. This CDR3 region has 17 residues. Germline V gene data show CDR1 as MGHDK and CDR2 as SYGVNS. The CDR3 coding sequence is TGTGCCAGCAGTGAAGCACAGGGGAGAAAGAACACCGGGGAGCTGTTTTTT. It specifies CASSEAQGRKNTGELFF.

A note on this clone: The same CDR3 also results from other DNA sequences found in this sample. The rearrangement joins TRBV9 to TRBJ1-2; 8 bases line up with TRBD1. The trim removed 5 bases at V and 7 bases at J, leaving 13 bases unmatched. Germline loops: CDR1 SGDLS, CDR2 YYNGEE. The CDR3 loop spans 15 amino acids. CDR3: CASSDPGGALGGYTF. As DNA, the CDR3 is TGTGCCAGCAGTGACCCAGGGGGCGCGTTAGGTGGCTACACCTTC.